The rows below give T cell receptor beta chains drawn from one sample of a study of human T cells and chemical hapten exposure. Each CDR3 protein is one row after TCRdb ran MiXCR on the RACE reads. Of 73,000 or so distinct CDR3 sequences in the sample, roughly 8.5% were seen once. The sequenced sample was whole blood, obtained in connection with sensitization to the hapten diphenylcyclopropenone (DPC). These receptors were collected from a woman aged 50 to 60 with alopecia areata. Some clones in this sample may be carry-over from other donors' samples. Each CDR3 is given with its conserved first and last residue. Each record gives: J gene, V gene, CDR3 protein.

>TRBJ2-1|TRBV3-1
CASSQASRAREQFF
>TRBJ2-3|TRBV12-3/TRBV12-4
CASSFASGTDTQYF
>TRBJ2-2|TRBV7-2
CASSPAGGFGELFF
>TRBJ1-4|TRBV6-6
CASTDPGIGEKLFF
>TRBJ1-6|TRBV27
CASSSPGSYNSPLHF
>TRBJ1-5|TRBV18
CASSPLGTGGGNQPQHF
>TRBJ1-3|TRBV28
CASSYRDVSGNTIYF
>TRBJ2-3|TRBV27
CASSSLAGNTDTQYF
>TRBJ1-2|TRBV5-1
CASSLEQTNYGYTF
>TRBJ2-1|TRBV29-1
CSVESGNEQFF
>TRBJ1-4|TRBV7-2
CASTLWGGIDEKLFF
>TRBJ1-5|TRBV2
CASSEQPNQPQHF
>TRBJ1-1|TRBV29-1
CSARTGGVTEAFF